This entry lists 4 T cell receptor beta chains sequenced from one sample in a study of cytomegalovirus exposure and HLA in healthy donors (TCRdb year 2017). Library generation was performed with the immunoSEQ multiplex PCR assay. For the multiplex PCR, a mixture combining 60 forward primers for TCR Vbeta segments and 13 reverse primers for TCR Jbeta segments was used. Drawn from immuneACCESS, this table holds only the in-frame rearrangements with V and J called that TCRdb kept. Clones are partly lost; checked studies trace under half to an unresolved V gene and leave the rest unexplained. The sample table shows 75,000 to 90,000 clones, and over 65% are seen once. The ten largest clones take up approximately 4.5% of the sample. Input material: PBMCs. The receptors stem from a man aged 40-50 years in good health and CMV-seronegative.

This chain uses TRBV7-6 with TRBJ2-1; D is uncertain. The CDR3 is 15 residues long. CDR1 and CDR2 from the germline V gene are SGHVS and FNYEAQ. With 0 bases removed from V and 6 bases from J, the gap between germline ends came to 12 bases. The CDR3: CASSLARGNGNEQFF. In DNA form, the CDR3 reads TGTGCCAGCAGCTTAGCGCGAGGAAATGGCAATGAGCAGTTCTTC.

The chain recombines TRBV28 with TRBJ1-3, with D possibly being TRBD1 (6 bases). Germline-derived CDR1 and CDR2 are MDHEN and SYDVKM. Trimming shortened V by 3 bases and J by 0 bases, and 9 bases separated the two germline ends. The CDR3 extends over 15 amino acids. CDR3 nucleotide sequence: TGTGCCAGCAGTTTTGGGGGCAGCTCTGGAAACACCATATATTTT. The encoded protein is CASSFGGSSGNTIYF.

The rearrangement uses TRBV7-2 and TRBJ2-7; 8 nucleotides align to TRBD1. CDR1 and CDR2 (germline): SGHTA, FQGNSA. The V segment lost 3 bases and the J segment 3 bases; nucleotides outside the gene matches: 4. The CDR3 has 14 amino acids. The chain's CDR3 is CASSFLGQGYEQYF. As DNA, the CDR3 is TGTGCCAGCAGCTTCTTAGGACAGGGCTACGAGCAGTACTTC.

This clone has a single count. The genes are TRBV28 and TRBJ2-7; TRBD1 matches at 7 bases. This CDR3 spans 15 amino acids. J gave up 2 bases and V 7 bases, and 11 bases lay outside the gene matches. Germline values: CDR1 MDHEN, CDR2 SYDVKM. The CDR3 DNA is TGTGCCAGCACCTTTGGGGGACAGCCGACCTACGAGCAGTACTTC. Translation gives CASTFGGQPTYEQYF.